The TCR gamma chain described here comes from a study of gamma delta lymphoproliferative disorders and STAT genes. TCRdb processed the multiplex PCR reads again with the CATT caller. The sample holds about 1,900 gamma-chain clones; 6% to 8% are singletons and the top ten take approximately 60%. This clone is medium-sized by share. Its antigen is still unknown. The receptor sequences were amplified from genomic DNA of peripheral blood mononuclear cells. Study-level points and caveats: Apart from a couple of gamma clonotypes, major patient clonotypes were public.

Germline loops: CDR1 VTNTFY, CDR2 YDVSTARD (reference sequence). V lost 3 bases, J lost 10 bases, and 9 bases stayed unmatched. This CDR3 has 12 amino acids. The receptor was derived from a human donor with gamma-delta T-cell large granular lymphocyte leukemia. V gene TRGV3 combines with J gene TRGJ1 or TRGJ2. The J gene comes from matching the DNA to germline here; TCRdb lacks it. Sequenced: blood. CDR3 loop: CATWDGGGKKLF. CDR3 DNA sequence: TGTGCCACCTGGGACGGCGGGGGAAAGAAACTCTTT.